One and the same sample provided the 21 T cell receptor beta chains below, sequenced in a study of T cells in women clearing cervical HPV infection. The repertoire was sequenced with immunoSEQ multiplex PCR; TCRdb's copy has only in-frame clones and lacks some. The sample includes over 25,000 clones. The sample comprised blood buffy coat. These receptors came from a woman between 18 and 70 years old with a cervical HPV16 infection that either progressed to CIN3+ or cleared (not recorded which).

With respect to this clone: Sequencing ends 3 residues short of the CDR3 end; the germline J gene provides the rest. The chain is built from TRBV20-1 and TRBJ2-3, with TRBD1 matching 7 bases. The CDR3 contains 14 residues. Germline loops: CDR1 DFQATT, CDR2 SNEGSKA (reference sequence). The sequenced part of the CDR3 DNA is TGCAGTGCTTTAGACAGGGCCTGGGATCAGCCG. Its protein product is CSALDRAWDQP. The complete CDR3 reads CSALDRAWDQPQYF.

On this clone itself: The read halts 3 residues ahead of the CDR3 end, with the missing end drawn from the germline J gene. V gene TRBV20-1 combines with J gene TRBJ1-1; no firm D call. Germline V gives CDR1 DFQATT, CDR2 SNEGSKA (reference sequence). There are 14 residues in the CDR3. V was cut by 1 base and J by 5 bases, with 14 bases left in between. CDR3 protein: CSARVVGESTEAFF. The DNA read from the CDR3 is TGCAGTGCTAGAGTCGTCGGGGAAAGTACTGAA.

Worth noting for this clone: The read ends 3 residues shy of where the CDR3 ends; the end is completed using the germline J gene. The genes are TRBV7-2 and TRBJ1-4; D uncertain. V was trimmed by 4 bases and J by 4 bases, leaving 7 bases between them. Germline assignment: CDR1 SGHTA and CDR2 FQGNSA. The CDR3 covers 13 residues. The CDR3 bases that were read are TGTGCCAGCAGCTATCAGATTAATGAAAAA. Amino acid sequence: CASSYQINEK. Given in full, the CDR3 is CASSYQINEKLFF.

Concerning this clone itself: Coverage ceases 3 residues before the CDR3 finishes, and the germline J gene fills in the end. The genes are TRBV7-2 and TRBJ1-2; the D is unclear. The CDR3 spans 15 residues. The germline V gene has CDR1 SGHTA and CDR2 FQGNSA. CDR3 bases read: TGTGCCAGCAGCCCTTCCACTGCAGCCAGGTACGAC. Protein: CASSPSTAARYD. The whole CDR3 sequence is CASSPSTAARYDYTF.

As to this clone: The read comes to an end 3 residues before the CDR3 does, leaving the germline J gene to fill in the end. Other DNA sequences within the sample encode an identical CDR3. This chain joins TRBV7-9 and TRBJ1-1; 7 nucleotides agree with TRBD1. V gave up 3 bases and J gave up 0 bases; unmatched junction bases: 1. This CDR3 region has 14 residues. Germline values: CDR1 SEHNR, CDR2 FQNEAQ (reference sequence). The CDR3: CASSLGQLNTEAFF. CDR3 bases read: TGTGCCAGCAGCTTGGGACAGCTGAACACTGAA.

Concerning this clone: The junction departs from the called germline gene at one end, perhaps through a read error. The read finishes 3 residues shy of the CDR3 end, and the germline J gene is used to complete it. V is TRBV7-7 and J is TRBJ2-7; 7 nucleotides align to TRBD1. CDR1 and CDR2 from the germline V gene are SSHAT and FNYEAQ (reference sequence). The CDR3 is 15 amino acids. Here the CDR3 reads CASSLAGGPRYEQYF. Partial CDR3 DNA: TGTGCTAGCAGCTTAGCAGGGGGTCCCCGCTACGAG.

Concerning this clone: The observed sequence ends 3 residues before the CDR3 terminus, with the missing tail filled in from the germline J gene. The chain employs TRBV5-1 and TRBJ2-4; TRBD1 might be the D (5 bases). Germline CDR1 SGHRS, CDR2 YFSETQ. CDR3 length: 14 amino acids. Incomplete CDR3 DNA: TGCGCCAGCAGCTTGGAAGGGGAAGTGGATGGT. It encodes CASSLEGEVDG. The whole CDR3 sequence is CASSLEGEVDGQYF.

As concerns this clone: From the germline J gene comes the end of the CDR3, since the read stops 3 residues before it. The chain joins TRBV20-1 to TRBJ2-1; TRBD2 might be the D (6 bases). The CDR3 length is 13 residues. Between the trimmed V and J ends, which lost 3 bases and 3 bases, there was a span of 9 bases. The germline CDR1 and CDR2 sequences are DFQATT and SNEGSKA (reference sequence). The CDR3: CSARIADYNEQFF. The DNA read from the CDR3 is TGCAGTGCTAGGATAGCGGACTACAATGAG.

As regards this clone: The read comes to an end 3 residues before the CDR3 does, leaving the germline J gene to fill in the end. The V gene is TRBV29-1, the J gene TRBJ2-1; 7 bases match TRBD2. CDR3 length equals 14 residues. After removal of 4 bases from V and 7 bases from J, the junction contained 10 bases not matched to a gene. CDR1 SQVTM and CDR2 ANQGSEA come from the germline V gene. CDR3 sequence reads: CSVVGGRGANEQFF. The part of the CDR3 DNA that was read is TGCAGCGTTGTCGGCGGGAGAGGCGCGAATGAG.

As to this clone: One end of the junction does not line up with germline, which may come from a read error. The CDR3 end falls 3 residues outside the read, so it is completed with the germline J gene. Other nucleotide sequences from this sample produce the same CDR3. The genes are TRBV18 and TRBJ1-3; 8 bases map to TRBD1. Per the germline V gene, CDR1 is KGHSH and CDR2 is LQKENI. The CDR3 loop spans 16 amino acids. The CDR3 loop reads CASSPPQGTGVNTIYF. Incomplete CDR3 DNA: TGTGCCAGCTCACCACCGCAGGGGACAGGAGTTAACACA.

In the case of this clone: The read ends 3 residues shy of where the CDR3 ends; the end is completed using the germline J gene. The chain is built from TRBV30 and TRBJ2-3; 10 bases are a match to TRBD1. Germline V gives CDR1 GTSNPN, CDR2 SVGIG (reference sequence). The CDR3 has 15 amino acids. The CDR3 loop is CAWRGRDRGRETQYF. CDR3 DNA, as far as it was read: TGTGCCTGGAGAGGCCGGGACAGGGGCCGTGAGACG.

Note on this clone: The read ends 3 residues before the CDR3 terminus; that terminus is restored from the germline J gene. The rearrangement links TRBV19 to TRBJ2-1; D remains unclear. The CDR3 is made up of 14 amino acids. Germline-derived CDR1 and CDR2 are LNHDA and SQIVND (reference sequence). Deletions cut 10 bases from V and 1 base from J, with 14 bases between. The CDR3 DNA, read in part, is TGTGCCACTTCGCAGGTTTTTTCCTACAATGAG. The encoded protein is CATSQVFSYNE. The whole CDR3 sequence reads CATSQVFSYNEQFF.

Remarks on this clone: The read gets to within 3 residues of the CDR3 end, and the germline J gene fills in the rest. The chain couples TRBV6-1 to TRBJ2-3, with D uncertain. Trimming left V 4 bases short and J 4 bases short, with 6 bases between. CDR3 length: 12 residues. CDR1 and CDR2 from the germline V gene are MNHNS and SASEGT. This CDR3 is CASSALSDTQYF. The sequenced part of the CDR3 DNA is TGTGCCAGCAGTGCCCTCTCAGATACG.

Regarding this clone: Sequencing ends 3 residues short of the CDR3 end; the germline J gene provides the rest. The chain links TRBV20-1 to TRBJ1-2; the match to TRBD1 covers 9 bases. The CDR3 has 11 residues. Germline V gives CDR1 DFQATT, CDR2 SNEGSKA (reference sequence). V lost 4 bases to trimming and J lost 7 bases; unmatched junction nucleotides: 1. The sequenced CDR3 bases are TGCAGTGCTAACAGGGGGCTTGGC. Amino acid sequence: CSANRGLG. The complete CDR3 protein is CSANRGLGYTF.

Details on this clone: Its ends do not fully match the called genes, so a read error is possible. The CDR3 loop reads CASSSLAGEAETQYF. The sequenced part of the CDR3 DNA is TGTGCCAGCAGTTCCCTAGCGGGGGAGGCAGAGACG. V gene TRBV2 combines with J gene TRBJ2-3, with 10 positions matching TRBD2. Sequencing ends 3 residues short of the CDR3 end; the germline J gene provides the rest. CDR1 SNHLY and CDR2 FYNNEI come from the germline V gene. The CDR3 is 15 amino acids.

With regard to this clone: The read terminates 3 residues before the CDR3 end, so the remaining end is supplied by the germline J gene. The V gene is TRBV18, the J gene TRBJ1-1; possible D gene TRBD1, 5 bases. Germline assignment: CDR1 KGHSH and CDR2 LQKENI. This CDR3 spans 15 amino acids. CDR3 DNA (partial): TGTGCCAGCTCACCAACATCTGACAGCCAAGAGACA. Its translation is CASSPTSDSQET. The complete CDR3 sequence is CASSPTSDSQETAFF.

Comments on this clone: The CDR3 end is not reached by the read, which stops 3 residues before it; the germline J gene fills it in. The chain carries TRBV30 and TRBJ2-4; TRBD2 might be the D (6 bases). This CDR3 contains 16 residues. Germline V gene data show CDR1 as GTSNPN and CDR2 as SVGIG (reference sequence). CDR3 protein: CAWTTKGQDADYGQYF. The DNA read from the CDR3 is TGTGCCTGGACGACTAAGGGGCAGGACGCGGACTATGGT.

Regarding this clone: The read finishes 3 residues shy of the CDR3 end, and the germline J gene is used to complete it. This chain uses TRBV20-1 with TRBJ2-3; a possible D gene is TRBD1 (7 bases). This CDR3 is built from 13 residues. The germline CDR1 and CDR2 sequences are DFQATT and SNEGSKA (reference sequence). The sequenced part of the CDR3 DNA is TGCAGTGCTCTCCCAGGGGGGACTCAGCCG. Protein product: CSALPGGTQP. The CDR3, in full, reads CSALPGGTQPQYF.

In regard to this clone: With the read ending 3 residues before the CDR3 end, the germline J gene is used to fill in that end. V usage is TRBV7-2 and J usage is TRBJ1-1; a weak D match, TRBD1 (5 bases). Germline assignment: CDR1 SGHTA and CDR2 FQGNSA. Trimming left V 3 bases short and J 1 base short, with 9 bases between. The CDR3 has 14 amino acids. The CDR3 is CASSFGDRNTEAFF. The sequenced part of the CDR3 DNA is TGTGCCAGCAGCTTTGGAGACAGGAACACTGAA.

Comments on this clone: The missing CDR3 end, 3 residues past where the read stops, is filled in from the germline J gene. This chain links TRBV18 with TRBJ1-4; TRBD1 might be the D (6 bases). V shed 6 bases and J shed 7 bases, with 15 bases lying between them. The CDR3 spans 14 residues. The germline gives CDR1 KGHSH, CDR2 LQKENI. The sequenced part of the CDR3 DNA is TGTGCCAGCTCCGGCGGAGGGGGTAGTGAAAAA. This translates into CASSGGGGSEK. The full CDR3 sequence reads CASSGGGGSEKLFF.

With respect to this clone: The sequence runs out 3 residues before the end of the CDR3; the remainder is reconstructed from the germline J gene. The V and J genes are TRBV5-6 and TRBJ2-5; TRBD2 agrees at 10 bases. Per germline, CDR1 SGHDT and CDR2 YYEEEE. This CDR3 spans 15 amino acids. V trimming: 0 bases; J trimming: 5 bases; junction bases outside the gene matches: 4. The CDR3 reads CASSLDGTSVETQYF. The covered CDR3 bases are TGTGCCAGCAGCTTGGACGGGACTAGCGTGGAGACC.